This TCR beta chain is drawn from a study of blood T cell repertoires in COVID-19. Background on the study: Researchers got acute and convalescent COVID-19 samples from the United States, Italy and Spain. In each case, the material was cDNA or gDNA derived from T cells, B-cell-depleted T cells, or PBMCs.

Original handling: Estimation of nucleated cell counts was performed using reference gene primer amplification. The data were produced by immunoSEQ multiplex PCR, yet TCRdb's version contains in-frame clones alone and is incomplete. Clonal size and the V and J genes are those of that table, whereas D and trimming came from the DNA. The profile shows some 340,000 clones, around 82% of them singletons. This clone appeared a single time. V was trimmed by 2 bases and J by 5 bases, leaving 7 bases between them. Germline V gene data show CDR1 as SGHVS and CDR2 as FNYEAQ. The CDR3 has 13 residues. The chain uses TRBV7-6 and TRBJ2-1, with a weak D call TRBD1 (6 bases). Sequencing was done on a sample of peripheral blood. The receptor comes from a man between 25 and 39 years old with active or convalescent COVID-19. The CDR3 nucleotides read TGTGCCAGCAGCTTATGGGACAACAATGAGCAGTTCTTC. Translation gives CASSLWDNNEQFF.